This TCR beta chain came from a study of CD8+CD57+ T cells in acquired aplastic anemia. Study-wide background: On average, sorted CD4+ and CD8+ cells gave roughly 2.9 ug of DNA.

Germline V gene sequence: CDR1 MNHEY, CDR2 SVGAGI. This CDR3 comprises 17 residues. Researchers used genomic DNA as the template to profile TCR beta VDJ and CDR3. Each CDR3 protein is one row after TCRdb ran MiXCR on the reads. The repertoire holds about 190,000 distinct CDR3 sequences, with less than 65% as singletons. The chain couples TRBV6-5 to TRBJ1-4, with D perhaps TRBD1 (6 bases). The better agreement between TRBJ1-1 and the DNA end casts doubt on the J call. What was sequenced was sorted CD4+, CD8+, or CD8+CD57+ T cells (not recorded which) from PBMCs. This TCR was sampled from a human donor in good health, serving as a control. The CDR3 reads CASSYSLDGGLNTEAFF. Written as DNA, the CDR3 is TGTGCCAGCAGTTACTCACTCGATGGGGGCCTGAACACTGAAGCTTTCTTT.